These 4 T cell receptor beta chains came from one sample sequenced in a study of regulatory T cells in long-lasting Graves disease. Construction of TCR beta libraries relied on iRepertoire HTBI primers and on Arm-PCR targeting CDR3 regions. In TCRdb, the multiplex PCR reads were re-called with MiXCR into one record per CDR3 protein. Among about 430,000 distinct CDR3 sequences listed, over 12% were seen once. Time point reported: newly diagnosed GD, antithyroid drugs for less than 3 months. From PBMCs, RNA was extracted and then used to make the TCR library. These same records also appear under a second study, on T cells in Graves' hyperthyroidism and ophthalmopathy.

Sequences were derived from peripheral blood mononuclear cells (PBMCs), sampled at new diagnosis, from a patient treated with antithyroid drugs. The receptors stem from a woman aged 40 to 49 with Graves disease.

This clonotype was detected many times. The rearrangement links TRBV15 to TRBJ2-5, with 7 bases fitting TRBD2. The length of the CDR3 is 14 residues. The J segment lost 3 bases and the V segment lost 3 bases, leaving 4 bases of the junction unmatched. The germline gives CDR1 LNHNV, CDR2 YYDKDF (reference sequence). The CDR3 loop is CATSSAGVKETQYF. CDR3 sequence (DNA): TGTGCCACCAGCAGTGCGGGGGTTAAAGAGACCCAGTACTTC.

The V call is TRBV20-1, the J call TRBJ2-3; the match to TRBD2 covers 7 bases. CDR3 length equals 16 residues. Germline assignment: CDR1 DFQATT and CDR2 SNEGSKA (reference sequence). J was trimmed by 2 bases and V by 1 base; bases with no gene match: 9. CDR3 bases: TGCAGTGCTAGAGCGAAGCGGGACCTTGTCACAGATACGCAGTATTTT. It translates to CSARAKRDLVTDTQYF.

Many counts were recorded for this clonotype. The gene calls are TRBV7-9 and TRBJ2-2, with D tentatively TRBD1 (6 bases). Trimming pared 5 bases from V and 8 bases from J, leaving 21 bases between. Germline lookup yields CDR1 SEHNR and CDR2 FQNEAQ (reference sequence). The CDR3 runs 16 residues. The CDR3 coding sequence is TGTGCCAGCAGCGAAACGCTGGGACAAGGGGCTGGGGAGCTGTTTTTT. This sequence encodes CASSETLGQGAGELFF.

In its sample, this clonotype was seen many times. The gene calls are TRBV2 and TRBJ2-2; D ambiguous. The germline V and J ends were trimmed by 5 bases and 6 bases, with 7 bases remaining between them. Per the germline V gene, CDR1 is SNHLY and CDR2 is FYNNEI. CDR3 length: 12 residues. CDR3 loop: CASSLDAGELFF. In DNA, the CDR3 is TGTGCCAGCAGTTTGGATGCCGGGGAGCTGTTTTTT. Full variable domain (rest looked up from reference TRBV2 and TRBJ2-2): EPEVTQTPSHQVTQMGQEVILRCVPISNHLYFYWYRQILGQKVEFLVSFYNNEISEKSEIFDDQFSVERPDGSNFTLKIRSTKLEDSAMYFCASSLDAGELFFGEGSRLTVL.